These 3 T cell receptor beta chains originate from one sample sequenced in a study of T-cell reconstitution after alpha-beta-depleted transplantation in children. Molecular barcoding with unique molecular identifiers was used for the TCRbeta library. TCRdb fed the PCR reads into MiXCR, producing one record per CDR3 protein. This sample has just under 350,000 distinct CDR3 sequences, with 15% to 20% found just once. This sample comprised PBMCs, mostly from graft donor cells, obtained 360 days after TCRalphabeta/CD19-depleted stem cell transplant. These receptors originate from a male patient between 2 and 10 years old who had a stem cell transplant for acute lymphoblastic leukemia, so the T cells may come from the graft donor.

This clonotype appeared a few times. This sequence joins TRBV29-1 and TRBJ2-7; D call uncertain. The V gene's germline CDR1 is SQVTM and CDR2 ANQGSEA. CDR3 length: 12 amino acids. Trimming removed 3 bases from V and 6 bases from J, with 12 bases in between. The CDR3 DNA reads TGCAGCGTTGATTTTGGCCTCGGCGAGCAGTACTTC. Encoded protein: CSVDFGLGEQYF.

This clonotype has just a few counts. The V gene is TRBV28, the J gene TRBJ2-3; 7 bases agree with TRBD2. Trimming removed 2 bases from V and 4 bases from J; junction bases left unmatched: 6. This CDR3 has 15 amino acids. Germline CDR1 and CDR2: MDHEN and SYDVKM. The CDR3, as DNA: TGTGCCAGCAGTTTAGCGAGCGGGACCCCAGATACGCAGTATTTT. Its protein is CASSLASGTPDTQYF.

This clonotype was observed many times. This sequence joins TRBV4-3 and TRBJ2-7, with TRBD2 matching over 10 bases. Trimming removed 0 bases from V and 3 bases from J; junction bases left unmatched: 2. The germline gives CDR1 LGHNA, CDR2 YSLEER. The CDR3 runs to 15 residues. CDR3 in amino acids: CASSQDLAGGYEQYF. CDR3 coding DNA: TGCGCCAGCAGCCAAGACTTAGCGGGAGGCTACGAGCAGTACTTC.